The 30 T cell receptor beta chains presented below share a single source sample, sequenced in a study of monozygotic twins with inflammatory bowel disease. After re-calling the 5' RACE reads, TCRdb lists one entry per CDR3 protein, DNA absent. The sample table sets out about 160,000 distinct CDR3 sequences. The specimen was blood. The receptors shown here come from a human donor with ulcerative colitis or Crohn's disease, or a healthy co-twin of an affected twin (not recorded which).

The chain links TRBV5-1 to TRBJ2-2. This CDR3 contains 14 residues. Germline V gene data show CDR1 as SGHRS and CDR2 as YFSETQ. The CDR3 is CASTFALNTGELFF.

The chain has TRBV15 and TRBJ1-1. The CDR3 has 15 residues. The V gene's germline CDR1 is LNHNV and CDR2 YYDKDF (reference sequence). The CDR3 sequence: CATSRASAGNTEAFF.

This chain joins TRBV6-2 or TRBV6-3 and TRBJ2-7; absent DNA, TCRdb's TRBD2 call cannot be checked. CDR3 size: 16 residues. Germline V CDR1 and CDR2: MNHEY, SVGEGT. The CDR3 loop is CASSWPGLAGGREQYF.

The J gene is TRBJ1-2, the V gene TRBV6-5. CDR3 length equals 14 residues. Germline V gene lookup returns CDR1 MNHEY and CDR2 SVGAGI. The CDR3 protein is CASSYSRGNYGYTF.

The rearrangement uses TRBV20-1 and TRBJ1-6; TCRdb returns TRBD1, unconfirmable since there is no DNA. Germline values: CDR1 DFQATT, CDR2 SNEGSKA (reference sequence). The CDR3 contains 17 residues. The CDR3 sequence: CSARTPGEGNYNSPLHF.

V and J are TRBV5-1 and TRBJ1-5; TCRdb reports TRBD1, a call that lacks DNA to check it against. This CDR3 comprises 16 residues. Germline lookup yields CDR1 SGHRS and CDR2 YFSETQ. CDR3 amino acids: CASSPDRGGKGQPQHF. Full variable domain (remainder filled in from reference TRBV5-1 and TRBJ1-5): KAGVTQTPRYLIKTRGQQVTLSCSPISGHRSVSWYQQTPGQGLQFLFEYFSETQRNKGNFPGRFSGRQFSNSRSEMNVSTLELGDSALYLCASSPDRGGKGQPQHFGDGTRLSIL.

V and J are TRBV9 and TRBJ2-1; with no DNA, the TCRdb D assignment of TRBD1 cannot be verified. The CDR3 totals 14 residues. Germline V gene sequence: CDR1 SGDLS, CDR2 YYNGEE. The CDR3: CASSPRGQTREQFF.

The genes are TRBV19 and TRBJ2-2; TCRdb names TRBD1, which stays unverified in the absence of DNA. The CDR3 contains 15 residues. From germline, CDR1 is LNHDA and CDR2 SQIVND (reference sequence). This CDR3 is CASSRTGALTGELFF.

This rearrangement joins TRBV29-1 to TRBJ2-7; TCRdb proposes TRBD1, but this gene call is untestable without DNA. Per germline, CDR1 SQVTM and CDR2 ANQGSEA. The CDR3 consists of 14 residues. The CDR3: CSVEDGGQGDEQYF.

The chain combines TRBV5-1 with TRBJ2-4; TCRdb outputs TRBD2, but without DNA this stays unchecked. This CDR3 is 16 amino acids long. Germline V lookup: CDR1 SGHRS, CDR2 YFSETQ. CDR3 in amino acids: CASSLGLAGPGDIQYF. Looking up the rest from reference TRBV5-1 and TRBJ2-4 gives the full variable domain: KAGVTQTPRYLIKTRGQQVTLSCSPISGHRSVSWYQQTPGQGLQFLFEYFSETQRNKGNFPGRFSGRQFSNSRSEMNVSTLELGDSALYLCASSLGLAGPGDIQYFGAGTRLSVL.

The V and J genes are TRBV5-1 and TRBJ2-2; checking the TCRdb D call of TRBD1 is not possible without DNA. Germline CDR1 and CDR2: SGHRS and YFSETQ. The CDR3 length is 15 residues. The CDR3 here is CASSLEQGYTGELFF.

This chain joins TRBV6-1 and TRBJ2-2; without DNA, the TCRdb call of TRBD1 cannot be checked. CDR1 MNHNS and CDR2 SASEGT come from the germline V gene. CDR3 size: 16 residues. CDR3 sequence reads: CASKESGGVDTGELFF.

The J gene is TRBJ2-7, the V gene TRBV12-3 or TRBV12-4; TCRdb indicates TRBD2, and absent DNA this call remains unverified. The CDR3 sequence is 13 residues long. CDR3 loop: CAITLADSYEQYF.

The V and J genes are TRBV11-3 and TRBJ2-3; checking the TCRdb D call of TRBD2 is not possible without DNA. The CDR3 covers 12 residues. Germline loops: CDR1 SGHNT, CDR2 YENEEA. CDR3 protein: CASSLETAPRYF.

V is TRBV29-1 and J is TRBJ2-7. CDR1 SQVTM and CDR2 ANQGSEA come from the germline V gene. The CDR3 loop spans 16 amino acids. CDR3: CSVGPLRLESNDEQYF.

The chain employs TRBV28 and TRBJ2-7; TCRdb outputs TRBD1, but without DNA this stays unchecked. The length of the CDR3 is 15 residues. Germline V lookup: CDR1 MDHEN, CDR2 SYDVKM. Here the CDR3 reads CASGLLGGRTYEQYF.

V usage is TRBV9 and J usage is TRBJ2-2. The CDR3 covers 13 residues. Germline V gene sequence: CDR1 SGDLS, CDR2 YYNGEE. The CDR3 loop reads CASSILSTGELFF.

The CDR3 spells CSAGEGRETQYF. This rearrangement joins TRBV20-1 to TRBJ2-5; no DNA is available, so the TRBD2 call from TCRdb remains unchecked. CDR1 is DFQATT, CDR2 SNEGSKA, per germline (reference sequence). CDR3 length equals 12 residues.

The V gene is TRBV11-3, the J gene TRBJ2-1; with no DNA, the TCRdb D assignment of TRBD2 cannot be verified. There are 13 residues in the CDR3. Germline CDR1 is SGHNT and CDR2 is YENEEA. CDR3 sequence reads: CASSSEGYNEQFF.

The rearrangement uses TRBV28 and TRBJ1-6; the TCRdb D gene call, TRBD1, has no DNA to confirm it. Germline V gene sequence: CDR1 MDHEN, CDR2 SYDVKM. CDR3 length: 15 amino acids. The CDR3 spells CASSLPQGDNSPLHF. The full variable domain, rest sourced from reference TRBV28 and TRBJ1-6, is DVKVTQSSRYLVKRTGEKVFLECVQDMDHENMFWYRQDPGLGLRLIYFSYDVKMKEKGDIPEGYSVSREKKERFSLILESASTNQTSMYLCASSLPQGDNSPLHFGNGTRLTVT.

The chain links TRBV28 to TRBJ2-7; TCRdb selects TRBD2, and the lack of DNA leaves this call unchecked. There are 14 residues in the CDR3. CDR1 and CDR2 from the germline V gene are MDHEN and SYDVKM. CDR3 sequence reads: CASSFRTGSGEQYF.

The rearrangement uses TRBV20-1 and TRBJ2-3; no DNA is available, so the TRBD2 call from TCRdb remains unchecked. Germline CDR1 is DFQATT and CDR2 is SNEGSKA (reference sequence). The CDR3 extends over 16 amino acids. This CDR3 is CSARVPTSGRSDTQYF.

J is TRBJ2-1 and V is TRBV7-2; TCRdb reports TRBD1, a call that lacks DNA to check it against. CDR1 is SGHTA and CDR2 is FQGNSA in the germline V gene. This CDR3 comprises 15 residues. The CDR3 here is CASSNPIDRRNEQFF.

This chain uses TRBV6-2 or TRBV6-3 with TRBJ2-2. This CDR3 contains 14 residues. CDR1 is MNHEY, CDR2 SVGEGT, per germline. This CDR3 reads CASSSISGTGELFF.

This CDR3 reads CASSSGDRASETQYF. This chain connects TRBV7-2 to TRBJ2-5; TCRdb gives TRBD1 as the D gene, but with no DNA this cannot be confirmed. Germline CDR1 and CDR2: SGHTA and FQGNSA. There are 15 residues in the CDR3.

V and J are TRBV5-1 and TRBJ1-1; there is no DNA to check the TCRdb D call of TRBD1. The CDR3 runs to 15 residues. Per the germline V gene, CDR1 is SGHRS and CDR2 is YFSETQ. The CDR3 loop reads CASSASGGGGTEAFF. Full variable domain (missing parts from reference TRBV5-1 and TRBJ1-1): KAGVTQTPRYLIKTRGQQVTLSCSPISGHRSVSWYQQTPGQGLQFLFEYFSETQRNKGNFPGRFSGRQFSNSRSEMNVSTLELGDSALYLCASSASGGGGTEAFFGQGTRLTVV.

The chain combines TRBV29-1 with TRBJ2-3; TCRdb reports TRBD1, a call that lacks DNA to check it against. The CDR3 covers 14 residues. Germline V gene data show CDR1 as SQVTM and CDR2 as ANQGSEA. The CDR3 sequence is CSVDQGEGTDTQYF.

The V and J genes are TRBV5-1 and TRBJ2-1; checking the TCRdb D call of TRBD2 is not possible without DNA. Germline V gives CDR1 SGHRS, CDR2 YFSETQ. The length of the CDR3 is 16 residues. CDR3 sequence: CASRRSGHPSYTEQFF.

The chain employs TRBV7-9 and TRBJ1-1; TCRdb returns TRBD1, unconfirmable since there is no DNA. This CDR3 contains 14 residues. Germline loops: CDR1 SEHNR, CDR2 FQNEAQ (reference sequence). CDR3 sequence reads: CASSLVGGLTEAFF.

V usage is TRBV13 and J usage is TRBJ1-1; TCRdb's D call of TRBD1 is untestable without DNA. Per germline, CDR1 PRHDT and CDR2 FYEKMQ (reference sequence). This CDR3 spans 16 amino acids. The CDR3 spells CASSLRKGVLNTEAFF.